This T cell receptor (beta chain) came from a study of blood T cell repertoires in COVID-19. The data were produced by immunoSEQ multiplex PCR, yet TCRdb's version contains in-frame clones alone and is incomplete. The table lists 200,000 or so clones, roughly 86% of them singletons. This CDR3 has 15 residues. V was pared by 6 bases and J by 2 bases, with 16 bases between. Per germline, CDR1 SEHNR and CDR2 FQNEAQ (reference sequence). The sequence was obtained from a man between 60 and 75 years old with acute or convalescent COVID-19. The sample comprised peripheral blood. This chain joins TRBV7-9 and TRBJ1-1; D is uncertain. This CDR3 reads CASRSFFRTNTEAFF. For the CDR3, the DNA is TGTGCCAGCAGGTCATTCTTCCGGACTAACACTGAAGCTTTCTTT.